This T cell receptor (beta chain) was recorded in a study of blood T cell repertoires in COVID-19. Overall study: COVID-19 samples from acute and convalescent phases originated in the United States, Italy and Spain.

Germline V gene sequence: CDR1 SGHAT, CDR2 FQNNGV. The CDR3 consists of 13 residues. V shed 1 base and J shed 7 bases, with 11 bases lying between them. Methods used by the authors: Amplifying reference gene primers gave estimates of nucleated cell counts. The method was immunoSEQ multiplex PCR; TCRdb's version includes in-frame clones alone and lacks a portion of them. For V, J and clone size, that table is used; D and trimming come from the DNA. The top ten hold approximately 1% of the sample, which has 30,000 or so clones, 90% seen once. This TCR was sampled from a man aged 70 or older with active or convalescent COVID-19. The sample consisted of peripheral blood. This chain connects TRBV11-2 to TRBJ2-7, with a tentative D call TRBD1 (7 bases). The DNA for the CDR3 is TGTGCCAGCAGCTTAGTCCCAGGGGGGGAGCAGTACTTC. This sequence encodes CASSLVPGGEQYF.